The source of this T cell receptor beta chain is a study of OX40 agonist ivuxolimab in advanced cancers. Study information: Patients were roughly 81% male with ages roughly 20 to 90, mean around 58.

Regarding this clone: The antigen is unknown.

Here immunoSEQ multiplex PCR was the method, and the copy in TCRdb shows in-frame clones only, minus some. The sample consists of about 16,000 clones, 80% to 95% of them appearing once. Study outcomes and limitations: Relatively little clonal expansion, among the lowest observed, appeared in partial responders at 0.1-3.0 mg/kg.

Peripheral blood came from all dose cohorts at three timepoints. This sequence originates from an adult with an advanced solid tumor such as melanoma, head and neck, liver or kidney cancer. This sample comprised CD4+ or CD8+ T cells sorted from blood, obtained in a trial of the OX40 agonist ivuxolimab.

CDR3 protein: CASSLREGTNEQFF. For the CDR3, the DNA is TGTGCCAGCAGCTTAAGGGAGGGCACCAATGAGCAGTTCTTC. This chain connects TRBV7-8 to TRBJ2-1; the match to TRBD2 covers 7 bases. The V and J ends lost 2 bases and 6 bases, in that order; junction bases with no gene match: 4. The germline gives CDR1 SGHVS, CDR2 FQNEAQ. CDR3 length equals 14 residues. The full variable domain, with the rest looked up from reference TRBV7-8 and TRBJ2-1, is GAGVSQSPRYKVAKRGQDVALRCDPISGHVSLFWYQQALGQGPEFLTYFQNEAQLDKSGLPSDRFFAERPEGSVSTLKIQRTQQEDSAVYLCASSLREGTNEQFFGPGTRLTVL.